These T cell receptor beta chains were read from a single sample in a study of cytomegalovirus exposure and HLA in healthy donors. Here immunoSEQ multiplex PCR was the method, and the copy in TCRdb shows in-frame clones only, minus some. The table lists tens of thousands of clones, around 90% of them singletons. Sequenced input: PBMCs. The receptor source for this set is a woman between 35 and 50 years old in good health and CMV-seropositive. Both conserved end residues are part of each CDR3. A D gene is named only where the DNA matches it firmly. Clone size is stated in some rows and not others, as once, few, many or a class when expanded.

-,TRBV18,TRBJ2-5,-,CASSAQGGETQYF,TGTGCCAGCTCAGCACAGGGCGGGGAGACCCAGTACTTC
-,TRBV10-3,TRBJ2-5,-,CAISGQAGGETQYF,TGTGCCATCTCCGGACAGGCGGGAGGAGAGACCCAGTACTTC
TRBD2,TRBV5-1,TRBJ2-1,few,CASSLGSGSVSEQFF,TGCGCCAGCAGCTTGGGTAGCGGGAGTGTCTCGGAGCAGTTCTTC
-,TRBV2,TRBJ2-5,-,CASSTGQTLQETQYF,TGTGCCAGCAGTACCGGACAGACTCTCCAAGAGACCCAGTACTTC
-,TRBV19,TRBJ2-3,-,CASLANRAGTDTQYF,TGTGCCAGTCTGGCGAACAGGGCGGGCACAGATACGCAGTATTTT
TRBD2,TRBV2,TRBJ2-1,-,CASRAGRTSGRGEQFF,TGTGCCAGCAGGGCAGGGAGGACTAGCGGGAGGGGTGAGCAGTTCTTC
TRBD1,TRBV11-2,TRBJ2-7,once,CASSRDRGEEQYF,TGTGCCAGCTCTCGAGACAGGGGAGAAGAGCAGTACTTC
-,TRBV6-5,TRBJ2-2,few,CASSPPDSNTGELFF,TGTGCCAGCAGCCCCCCGGACTCGAACACCGGGGAGCTGTTTTTT
-,TRBV5-4,TRBJ2-3,-,CASSLSSVSGPHTDTQYF,TGTGCCAGCAGCTTAAGTAGTGTTAGCGGACCGCACACAGATACGCAGTATTTT
-,TRBV7-9,TRBJ2-5,once,CASTIAGGEETQYF,TGTGCCAGCACCATCGCCGGAGGGGAAGAGACCCAGTACTTC
-,TRBV21-1,TRBJ2-1,-,CASRDKQFF,TGTGCATCCAGGGATAAGCAGTTCTTC
TRBD1,TRBV5-4,TRBJ1-5,-,CASSLTGDSNQPQHF,TGTGCCAGCAGCTTGACAGGGGATAGCAATCAGCCCCAGCATTTT
-,TRBV10-3,TRBJ2-7,few,CAISELTQGHEQYF,TGTGCCATCAGTGAGTTGACACAGGGCCACGAGCAGTACTTC
TRBD1,TRBV6-5,TRBJ1-3,-,CASSPDRASGNTIYF,TGTGCCAGCAGTCCAGACAGGGCATCTGGAAACACCATATATTTT
TRBD2,TRBV10-3,TRBJ2-5,-,CATRGGVGVWEQYF,TGTGCCACCCGGGGGGGGGTTGGAGTGTGGGAGCAGTACTTC
-,TRBV7-9,TRBJ2-2,-,CASSLSQKNTGELFF,TGTGCCAGCAGCTTATCACAAAAAAACACCGGGGAGCTGTTTTTT
-,TRBV2,TRBJ2-1,-,CASSEWRGNEQFF,TGTGCCAGCAGTGAATGGCGGGGCAATGAGCAGTTCTTC
-,TRBV4-1,TRBJ2-2,-,CASSQPLSSGELFF,TGCGCCAGCAGCCAACCCCTAAGCTCCGGGGAGCTGTTTTTT
-,TRBV19,TRBJ1-4,-,CASSPRQGGEKLFF,TGTGCCAGTAGCCCGCGGCAGGGTGGAGAAAAACTGTTTTTT
-,TRBV11-2,TRBJ2-5,-,CASSADTIQETQYF,TGTGCCAGCAGCGCCGACACCATTCAAGAGACCCAGTACTTC